The 18 T cell receptor beta chains given below trace back to one sample, sequenced in a study of identical twins. In TCRdb, the 5' RACE reads were re-called with MiXCR into one record per CDR3 protein. This sample yields around 480,000 distinct CDR3 sequences, of which roughly an eighth are seen a single time; more than 0.8% belongs to the top ten. The data were also submitted as part of a second study, on yellow fever vaccine responses in identical twins.

Sequences were obtained from CD4+ T cells sorted from blood. These receptors came from a young woman in good health.

Only a few counts were recorded for this clonotype. The chain joins TRBV19 to TRBJ2-1, with D hard to call. The CDR3 consists of 13 residues. Looked up from germline, CDR1 is LNHDA and CDR2 is SQIVND (reference sequence). V was trimmed by 2 bases and J by 6 bases, leaving 8 bases between them. Written as DNA, the CDR3 is TGTGCCAGTAGTATATCCGCTTTCAATGAGCAGTTCTTC. It specifies CASSISAFNEQFF.

This clonotype was seen ten or more times. V and J are TRBV4-3 and TRBJ2-2; no reliable D call. Germline CDR1 is LGHNA and CDR2 is YSLEER. The CDR3 runs to 13 residues. Trimming shortened V by 0 bases and J by 6 bases, and 5 bases separated the two germline ends. The CDR3, as DNA: TGCGCCAGCAGCCAAGACTATGCCGGGGAGCTGTTTTTT. Amino acids: CASSQDYAGELFF.

The rearrangement joins TRBV18 to TRBJ2-3; 9 positions agree with TRBD1. V was pared by 3 bases and J by 5 bases, with 6 bases of the junction left unmatched. CDR3 length equals 15 residues. Germline assignment: CDR1 KGHSH and CDR2 LQKENI. The CDR3 reads CASSPGTGWQDTQYF. The CDR3 nucleotides are TGTGCCAGCTCACCCGGGACAGGGTGGCAAGATACGCAGTATTTT.

This clonotype has a handful of counts. The CDR3 here is CASSSRTGWETQYF. The DNA for the CDR3 is TGTGCCAGCAGTTCCCGGACAGGGTGGGAGACCCAGTACTTC. This sequence joins TRBV12-3 or TRBV12-4 and TRBJ2-5; 8 bases are a match to TRBD1. The J segment lost 5 bases and the V segment lost 4 bases, leaving 6 bases of the junction unmatched. This CDR3 contains 14 residues.

The sample holds many counts of this clonotype. V usage is TRBV3-1 and J usage is TRBJ1-6; perhaps TRBD1 as D (5 bases). The CDR3 runs 14 residues. The V gene lost 3 bases and the J gene lost 6 bases, with 9 bases spanning the gap. Looked up from germline, CDR1 is LGHDT and CDR2 is YNNKEL (reference sequence). CDR3 sequence (DNA): TGTGCCAGCAGCCACGGGGGAAGTAATTCACCCCTCCACTTT. Translating gives CASSHGGSNSPLHF. Supplemented by reference TRBV3-1 and TRBJ1-6, the full variable domain reads DTAVSQTPKYLVTQMGNDKSIKCEQNLGHDTMYWYKQDSKKFLKIMFSYNNKELIINETVPNRFSPKSPDKAHLNLHINSLELGDSAVYFCASSHGGSNSPLHFGNGTRLTVT.

This clonotype was detected only a few times. This chain links TRBV29-1 with TRBJ2-7, with D perhaps TRBD1 or TRBD2 (5 bases each). V was pared by 6 bases and J by 2 bases, with 17 bases between. This CDR3 is 14 amino acids long. CDR1 is SQVTM and CDR2 is ANQGSEA in the germline V gene. The CDR3 here is CSVDIPGPTYEQYF. Here the CDR3 DNA reads TGCAGCGTGGATATCCCGGGGCCTACCTACGAGCAGTACTTC.

This clonotype was seen more than once but under ten times. The chain combines TRBV11-2 with TRBJ2-7; D possibly corresponds to TRBD1 (5 bases). V was pared by 5 bases and J by 0 bases, with 17 bases between. Per germline, CDR1 SGHAT and CDR2 FQNNGV. The CDR3 covers 16 residues. In nucleotides, the CDR3 is TGTGCCAGCAGCCCTGCCAGGGTTTCGGACTCCTACGAGCAGTACTTC. Protein: CASSPARVSDSYEQYF.

This clonotype was seen repeatedly, ten times or more. The chain uses TRBV7-2 and TRBJ2-7, with a possible D match to TRBD1 (6 bases). Trimming removed 0 bases at V and 4 bases at J, with 16 bases between. Germline V lookup: CDR1 SGHTA, CDR2 FQGNSA. This CDR3 has 16 residues. The CDR3 DNA is TGTGCCAGCAGCTTAGCGGTTTCGCAGGGGATATACGAGCAGTACTTC. It translates to CASSLAVSQGIYEQYF.

At least ten counts were recorded for this clonotype. The V gene is TRBV29-1, the J gene TRBJ2-3; D is ambiguous. This CDR3 has 14 amino acids. CDR1 is SQVTM and CDR2 is ANQGSEA in the germline V gene. CDR3 loop: CSLGSYVGTDTQYF. In DNA form, the CDR3 reads TGCAGTCTCGGCTCGTACGTGGGCACAGATACGCAGTATTTT.

This clonotype was detected ten times or more. The genes are TRBV12-3 or TRBV12-4 and TRBJ1-1; no clear D gene. V was clipped by 8 bases and J by 4 bases, with 11 bases between them. This CDR3 region has 12 residues. The CDR3 protein is CASGSILTEAFF. Here the CDR3 DNA reads TGTGCCAGCGGATCGATCCTCACTGAAGCTTTCTTT.

This clonotype was seen more than once but under ten times. The V call is TRBV7-2, the J call TRBJ1-6, with 7 bases that match TRBD1. Trimming removed 5 bases from V and 7 bases from J; junction bases left unmatched: 11. Germline values: CDR1 SGHTA, CDR2 FQGNSA. The CDR3 is made up of 16 amino acids. For the CDR3, the DNA is TGTGCCAGCAGCCACCCAGACAGGGAGGTCAATTCACCCCTCCACTTT. Its protein is CASSHPDREVNSPLHF. Full variable domain (remainder filled in from reference TRBV7-2 and TRBJ1-6): GAGVSQSPSNKVTEKGKDVELRCDPISGHTALYWYRQSLGQGLEFLIYFQGNSAPDKSGLPSDRFSAERTGGSVSTLTIQRTQQEDSAVYLCASSHPDREVNSPLHFGNGTRLTVT.

The rearrangement uses TRBV28 and TRBJ2-3, with a weak D call TRBD2 (6 bases). Trimming pared 3 bases from V and 2 bases from J, leaving 12 bases between. The length of the CDR3 is 15 residues. Per germline, CDR1 MDHEN and CDR2 SYDVKM. CDR3 region: CASSFPAGNTDTQYF. The CDR3 DNA reads TGTGCCAGCAGTTTTCCGGCGGGAAACACAGATACGCAGTATTTT. Full variable domain (outside the CDR3, taken from reference TRBV28 and TRBJ2-3): DVKVTQSSRYLVKRTGEKVFLECVQDMDHENMFWYRQDPGLGLRLIYFSYDVKMKEKGDIPEGYSVSREKKERFSLILESASTNQTSMYLCASSFPAGNTDTQYFGPGTRLTVL.

This clonotype came up many times. This chain joins TRBV5-5 and TRBJ2-5; D tentatively reads TRBD1 or TRBD2 (5 bases each). Germline V gives CDR1 SGHKS, CDR2 YYEKEE (reference sequence). The CDR3 totals 15 residues. V gave up 1 base and J gave up 5 bases, with 15 bases separating them. CDR3 in DNA: TGTGCCAGCAGCTTGAGTCCAGGGAGATACGAGACCCAGTACTTC. Amino acids: CASSLSPGRYETQYF.

This clonotype was detected a few times. This chain links TRBV6-5 with TRBJ1-1; D not certain. The length of the CDR3 is 17 residues. The germline V gene encodes CDR1 MNHEY and CDR2 SVGAGI. V lost 0 bases and J 5 bases, leaving 19 bases between the germline ends. For the CDR3, the DNA is TGTGCCAGCAGTTACTCCAAAGTAACGGGAGGCGCTACTGAAGCTTTCTTT. Residues: CASSYSKVTGGATEAFF.

This chain links TRBV18 with TRBJ2-1; 9 nucleotides agree with TRBD1. Looked up from germline, CDR1 is KGHSH and CDR2 is LQKENI. V shed 2 bases, J shed 9 bases, and the junction held 5 bases outside the gene matches. The CDR3 runs 14 residues. In DNA, the CDR3 is TGTGCCAGCTCACCAACCGGGGGACAGGGTGAGCAGTTCTTC. The encoded protein is CASSPTGGQGEQFF.

This clonotype was counted between two and nine times. The CDR3 bases are TGTGCCAGCAGCTTAGTTCTTTCGGCGGGGGGAGATACGCAGTATTTT. This translates into CASSLVLSAGGDTQYF. The chain couples TRBV7-9 to TRBJ2-3; 8 positions match TRBD2. Germline V gives CDR1 SEHNR, CDR2 FQNEAQ (reference sequence). This CDR3 has 16 residues. Losses at the gene ends were 1 base for V and 5 bases for J; bases not matched to a gene: 8. The entire variable domain, with the rest obtained from reference TRBV7-9 and TRBJ2-3, is as follows: DTGVSQNPRHKITKRGQNVTFRCDPISEHNRLYWYRQTLGQGPEFLTYFQNEAQLEKSRLLSDRFSAERPKGSFSTLEIQRTEQGDSAMYLCASSLVLSAGGDTQYFGPGTRLTVL.

This sequence joins TRBV5-4 and TRBJ2-5; 9 bases fit TRBD1. The CDR3 length is 15 residues. The J segment lost 4 bases and the V segment lost 4 bases, leaving 8 bases of the junction unmatched. The germline CDR1 and CDR2 sequences are SGHNT and YYREEE (reference sequence). The CDR3 protein is CASSPKQGARETQYF. The CDR3 DNA reads TGTGCCAGCAGCCCTAAACAGGGGGCGCGAGAGACCCAGTACTTC.

V is TRBV15 and J is TRBJ2-1; D remains ambiguous. V was pared by 3 bases and J by 6 bases, with 6 bases between. The length of the CDR3 is 12 residues. Germline lookup yields CDR1 LNHNV and CDR2 YYDKDF (reference sequence). CDR3 nucleotide sequence: TGTGCCACCAGCAGTCTCGGCAATGAGCAGTTCTTC. As protein: CATSSLGNEQFF.